This T cell receptor beta chain was profiled in a study of immune characterization of retroperitoneal liposarcoma. V dropped 4 bases and J dropped 5 bases, with 13 bases sitting between them. CDR1 and CDR2 from the germline V gene are MNHNS and SASEGT. CDR3 size: 14 residues. This clonotype showed up just a few times. TCRdb re-derived calls from the PCR reads in MiXCR, one entry per CDR3 protein. This repertoire shows 11,000 or so distinct CDR3 sequences, approximately 46% found once; its top ten account for 8% to 13%. Sample: tumor tissue. The origin of this receptor is a female donor with retroperitoneal liposarcoma. The V and J genes are TRBV6-1 and TRBJ2-3; weak D call: TRBD1 (6 bases). In nucleotides, the CDR3 is TGTGCCAGCAGTGTAAACAGGGTTGTAGATACGCAGTATTTT. Its protein is CASSVNRVVDTQYF.